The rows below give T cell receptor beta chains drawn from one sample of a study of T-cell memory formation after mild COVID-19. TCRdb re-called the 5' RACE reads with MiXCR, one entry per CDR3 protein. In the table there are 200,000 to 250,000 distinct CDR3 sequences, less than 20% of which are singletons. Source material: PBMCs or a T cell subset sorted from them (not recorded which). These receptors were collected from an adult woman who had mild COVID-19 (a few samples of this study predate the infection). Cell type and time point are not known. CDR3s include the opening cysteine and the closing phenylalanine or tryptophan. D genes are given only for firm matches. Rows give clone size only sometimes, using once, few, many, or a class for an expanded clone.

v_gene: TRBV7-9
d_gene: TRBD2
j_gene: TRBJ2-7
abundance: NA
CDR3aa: CASSLALREGYEQYF
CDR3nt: TGTGCCAGCAGCTTAGCGTTGCGGGAGGGCTACGAGCAGTACTTC

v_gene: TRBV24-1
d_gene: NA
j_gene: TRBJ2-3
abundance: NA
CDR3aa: CATPDGGGTDTQYF
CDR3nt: TGTGCCACTCCGGATGGCGGGGGCACAGATACGCAGTATTTT

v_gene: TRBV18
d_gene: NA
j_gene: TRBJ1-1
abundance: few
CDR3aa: CASSSTRADTEAFF
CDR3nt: TGTGCCAGCTCATCAACCCGGGCCGACACTGAAGCTTTCTTT

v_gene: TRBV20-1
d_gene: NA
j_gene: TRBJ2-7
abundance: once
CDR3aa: CRAGTAYEQYF
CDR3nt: TGCAGGGCAGGGACGGCCTACGAGCAGTACTTC

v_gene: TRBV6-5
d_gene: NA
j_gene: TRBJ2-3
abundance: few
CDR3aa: CASSHGLLGTDTQYF
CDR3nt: TGTGCCAGCAGCCACGGGCTGCTGGGCACAGATACGCAGTATTTT

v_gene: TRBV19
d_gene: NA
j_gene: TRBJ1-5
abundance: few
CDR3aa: CATIGGRNQPQHF
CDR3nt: TGTGCCACCATTGGGGGACGAAATCAGCCCCAGCATTTT

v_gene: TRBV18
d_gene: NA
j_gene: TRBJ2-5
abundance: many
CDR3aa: CASSLGLGETQYF
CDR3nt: TGTGCCAGCAGCTTAGGGTTAGGAGAGACCCAGTACTTC

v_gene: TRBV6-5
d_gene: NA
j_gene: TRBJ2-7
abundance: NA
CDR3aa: CASSYSRGRGNEQYF
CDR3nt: TGTGCCAGCAGTTACTCGCGGGGGCGCGGTAACGAGCAGTACTTC

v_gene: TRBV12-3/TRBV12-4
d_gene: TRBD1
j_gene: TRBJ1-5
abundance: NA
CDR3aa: CASSFQQGQPQHF
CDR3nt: TGTGCCAGCAGTTTTCAACAGGGGCAGCCCCAGCATTTT

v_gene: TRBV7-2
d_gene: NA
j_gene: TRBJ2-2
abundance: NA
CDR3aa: CASSRSTKYTGELFF
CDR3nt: TGTGCCAGCAGCCGGTCCACCAAGTACACCGGGGAGCTGTTTTTT

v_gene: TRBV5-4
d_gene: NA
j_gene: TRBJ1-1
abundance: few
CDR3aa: CASSLVGIGTEAFF
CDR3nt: TGTGCCAGCAGCTTGGTGGGGATTGGCACTGAAGCTTTCTTT

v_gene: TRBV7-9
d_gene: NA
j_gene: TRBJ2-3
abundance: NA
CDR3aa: CASSYGDSHTDTQYF
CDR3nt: TGTGCCAGCAGCTATGGGGACTCCCACACAGATACGCAGTATTTT

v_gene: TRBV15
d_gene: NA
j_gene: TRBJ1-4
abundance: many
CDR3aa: CATRIGRNNEKLFF
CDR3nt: TGTGCCACCAGAATTGGGCGCAATAATGAAAAACTGTTTTTT

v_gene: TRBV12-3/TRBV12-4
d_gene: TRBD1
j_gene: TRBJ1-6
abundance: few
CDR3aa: CASRLAGTGNSPLHF
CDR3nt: TGTGCCAGCAGGCTTGCCGGGACAGGGAATTCACCCCTCCACTTT

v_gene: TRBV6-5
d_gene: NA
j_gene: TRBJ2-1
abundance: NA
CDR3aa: CASSRHQTGSYNEQFF
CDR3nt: TGTGCCAGCAGCCGACACCAGACAGGATCCTACAATGAGCAGTTCTTC

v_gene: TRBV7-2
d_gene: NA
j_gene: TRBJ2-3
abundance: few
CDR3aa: CASSLPASLTDTQYF
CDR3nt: TGTGCCAGCAGCCTGCCAGCGTCACTCACAGATACGCAGTATTTT

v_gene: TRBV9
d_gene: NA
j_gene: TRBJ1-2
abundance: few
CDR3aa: CASSRDRNYGYTF
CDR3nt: TGTGCCAGCAGCAGAGACAGAAACTATGGCTACACCTTC

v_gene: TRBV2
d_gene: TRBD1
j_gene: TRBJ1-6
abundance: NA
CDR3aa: CASSEPQLQGSGSPLHF
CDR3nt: TGTGCCAGCAGTGAACCGCAACTACAGGGGAGCGGATCACCCCTCCACTTT

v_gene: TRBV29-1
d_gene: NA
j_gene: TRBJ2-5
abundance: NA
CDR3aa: CSVDRAGETQYF
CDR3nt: TGCAGCGTTGACAGGGCAGGCGAGACCCAGTACTTC

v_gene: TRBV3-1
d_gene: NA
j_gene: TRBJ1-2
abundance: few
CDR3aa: CASSQGRGYTF
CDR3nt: TGTGCCAGCAGCCAAGGTCGGGGCTACACCTTC

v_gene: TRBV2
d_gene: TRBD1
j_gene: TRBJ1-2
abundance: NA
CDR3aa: CASRDDRGQDGYTF
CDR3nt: TGTGCCAGCAGGGACGACAGGGGGCAGGATGGCTACACCTTC

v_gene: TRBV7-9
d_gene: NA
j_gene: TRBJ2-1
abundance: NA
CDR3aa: CASSLGLDGSQDNEQFF
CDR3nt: TGTGCCAGCAGCTTAGGATTGGACGGGAGTCAAGACAATGAGCAGTTCTTC

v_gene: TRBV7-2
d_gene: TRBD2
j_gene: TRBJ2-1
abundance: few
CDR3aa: CASIPSREKDNEQFF
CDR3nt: TGTGCCAGCATCCCCTCGCGGGAGAAGGACAATGAGCAGTTCTTC

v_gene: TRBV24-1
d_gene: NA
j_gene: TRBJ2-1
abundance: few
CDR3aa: CATSDTTSSASSYNEQFF
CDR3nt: TGTGCCACCAGTGACACGACCTCTAGCGCGAGCTCCTACAATGAGCAGTTCTTC

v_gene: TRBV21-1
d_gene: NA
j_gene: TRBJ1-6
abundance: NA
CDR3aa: CASSDGQGGPYSPLHF
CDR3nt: TGTGCCAGCAGCGATGGACAAGGGGGACCCTATTCACCCCTCCACTTT

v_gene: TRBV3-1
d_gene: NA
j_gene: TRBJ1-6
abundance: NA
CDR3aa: CASSRISGNSPLHF
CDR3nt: TGTGCCAGCAGCCGTATATCGGGGAACTCACCCCTCCACTTT

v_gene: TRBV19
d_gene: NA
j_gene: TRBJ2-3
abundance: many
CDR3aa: CASSWQRSTDTQYF
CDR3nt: TGTGCCAGTAGTTGGCAGCGAAGCACAGATACGCAGTATTTT

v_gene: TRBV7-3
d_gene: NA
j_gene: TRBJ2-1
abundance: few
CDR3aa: CASSFLNDQLGEQFF
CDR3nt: TGTGCCAGCAGCTTCCTGAATGATCAGCTGGGTGAGCAGTTCTTC